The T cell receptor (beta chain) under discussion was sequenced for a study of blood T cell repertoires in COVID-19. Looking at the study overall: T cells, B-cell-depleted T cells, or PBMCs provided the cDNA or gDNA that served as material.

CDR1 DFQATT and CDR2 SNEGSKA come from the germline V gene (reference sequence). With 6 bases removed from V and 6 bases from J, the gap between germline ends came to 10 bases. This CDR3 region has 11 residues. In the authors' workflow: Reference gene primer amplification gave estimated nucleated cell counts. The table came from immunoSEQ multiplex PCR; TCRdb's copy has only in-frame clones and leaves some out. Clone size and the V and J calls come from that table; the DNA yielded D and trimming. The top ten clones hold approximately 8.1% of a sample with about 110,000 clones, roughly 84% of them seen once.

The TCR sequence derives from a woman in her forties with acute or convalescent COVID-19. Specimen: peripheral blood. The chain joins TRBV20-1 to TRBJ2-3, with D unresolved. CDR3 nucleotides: TGCAGTGCCCGACAATTGGATACGCAGTATTTT. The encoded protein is CSARQLDTQYF.